The 28 T cell receptor beta chains reported below all come from one sample, sequenced in a study of blood T cell repertoires in COVID-19. The method was immunoSEQ multiplex PCR; TCRdb's version includes in-frame clones alone and lacks a portion of them. Of approximately 330,000 clones in the sample, around 87% are singletons; the top ten hold roughly 4%. Sample: peripheral blood. Receptor source: a woman aged 45-65 years with active or convalescent COVID-19.

V usage is TRBV11-2 and J usage is TRBJ2-7, with a possible D match to TRBD1 (6 bases). The length of the CDR3 is 14 residues. The germline gives CDR1 SGHAT, CDR2 FQNNGV. Trimming stripped 4 bases from V and 4 bases from J, with 14 bases between. Written as DNA, the CDR3 is TGTGCCAGCAGCTCTCTTAGGGGGAATTACGAGCAGTACTTC. Its protein product is CASSSLRGNYEQYF.

The V and J genes are TRBV13 and TRBJ1-2; 7 bases are shared with TRBD1. The CDR3 length is 14 residues. CDR1 is PRHDT and CDR2 is FYEKMQ in the germline V gene (reference sequence). The trim removed 1 base at V and 4 bases at J, leaving 3 bases unmatched. The CDR3 protein is CASSLEGAGYGYTF. In DNA, the CDR3 is TGTGCCAGCAGCTTAGAGGGGGCGGGCTATGGCTACACCTTC.

Written as DNA, the CDR3 is TGTGCCAGCAGCGTAGATAACAGGCCCCATCAGCCCCAGCATTTT. Translated: CASSVDNRPHQPQHF. The chain combines TRBV9 with TRBJ1-5; maybe TRBD1 (5 bases). CDR3 length: 15 residues. Germline V CDR1 and CDR2: SGDLS, YYNGEE. Between the trimmed V and J ends, which lost 0 bases and 5 bases, there was a span of 12 bases. Supplemented by reference TRBV9 and TRBJ1-5, the full variable domain reads DSGVTQTPKHLITATGQRVTLRCSPRSGDLSVYWYQQSLDQGLQFLIQYYNGEERAKGNILERFSAQQFPDLHSELNLSSLELGDSALYFCASSVDNRPHQPQHFGDGTRLSIL.

V usage is TRBV29-1 and J usage is TRBJ1-1; a weak D match, TRBD1 (5 bases). The CDR3 has 13 amino acids. Germline CDR1 reads SQVTM; CDR2 reads ANQGSEA. The CDR3 spells CTANGGTYTEAFF. For the CDR3, the DNA is TGCACCGCGAATGGGGGGACTTACACTGAAGCTTTCTTT.

The chain employs TRBV5-1 and TRBJ2-1, with D uncertain. The ends were cut back, 1 base at V and 6 bases at J, with 14 bases in the middle. Germline CDR1 SGHRS, CDR2 YFSETQ. CDR3 length: 15 residues. The CDR3 region is CASSLPAVASNEQFF. The DNA of the CDR3 is TGCGCCAGCAGCTTGCCGGCCGTAGCTAGCAATGAGCAGTTCTTC.

Concerning this clone: Other DNA sequences in this specimen translate into the identical CDR3. The chain couples TRBV19 to TRBJ1-2; D may be TRBD1 (5 bases). The CDR3 spans 14 residues. Germline CDR1 is LNHDA and CDR2 is SQIVND (reference sequence). V lost 3 bases and J 5 bases, leaving 13 bases between the germline ends. CDR3 nucleotide sequence: TGTGCCAGTAGTATGGGGCGGGGAAGATATGGCTACACCTTC. The encoded protein is CASSMGRGRYGYTF. Full variable domain (remainder filled in from reference TRBV19 and TRBJ1-2): DGGITQSPKYLFRKEGQNVTLSCEQNLNHDAMYWYRQDPGQGLRLIYYSQIVNDFQKGDIAEGYSVSREKKESFPLTVTSAQKNPTAFYLCASSMGRGRYGYTFGSGTRLTVV.

V and J are TRBV29-1 and TRBJ2-3; TRBD2 matches at 9 bases. Per the germline V gene, CDR1 is SQVTM and CDR2 is ANQGSEA. After removal of 8 bases from V and 1 base from J, the junction contained 4 bases not matched to a gene. CDR3 size: 13 residues. Here the CDR3 reads CSSRTSGTDTQYF. The CDR3, as DNA: TGCAGCTCGAGGACTAGCGGCACAGATACGCAGTATTTT.

The chain links TRBV28 to TRBJ1-1; 8 nucleotides match TRBD1. Germline assignment: CDR1 MDHEN and CDR2 SYDVKM. J gave up 1 base and V 5 bases, and 6 bases lay outside the gene matches. The CDR3 is 15 residues long. For the CDR3, the DNA is TGTGCCAGCAGTCCGAGGGACAGGCGGAACACTGAAGCTTTCTTT. Protein sequence: CASSPRDRRNTEAFF.

This clone has more than one count but fewer than ten. The gene calls are TRBV27 and TRBJ2-7, with 13 positions matching TRBD2. The germline CDR1 and CDR2 sequences are MNHEY and SMNVEV (reference sequence). Trimming at V came to 5 bases and at J to 1 base, leaving 11 bases not matched to a gene. The CDR3 loop spans 18 amino acids. This CDR3 reads CASSKLKGLAGTSYEQYF. The CDR3 DNA sequence: TGTGCCAGCAGTAAACTAAAGGGACTAGCGGGGACTTCCTACGAGCAGTACTTC.

On this clone: The same CDR3 arises from other DNA sequences in this sample as well. This rearrangement joins TRBV29-1 to TRBJ1-1, with 7 bases aligning to TRBD1. The CDR3 contains 12 residues. Trimming cost V 6 bases and J 0 bases; bases outside gene matches: 1. CDR1 is SQVTM and CDR2 is ANQGSEA in the germline V gene. CDR3 loop: CSVGQMNTEAFF. The CDR3 region has the DNA TGCAGCGTGGGACAGATGAACACTGAAGCTTTCTTT.

The rearrangement links TRBV27 to TRBJ2-7; 7 bases agree with TRBD2. This CDR3 region has 12 residues. Trimming removed 5 bases from V and 7 bases from J; junction bases left unmatched: 5. Germline CDR1 is MNHEY and CDR2 is SMNVEV (reference sequence). The CDR3, as DNA: TGTGCCAGCAGTCTTGGGGGGGTGGAGCAGTACTTC. It is translated as CASSLGGVEQYF.

On this clone itself: Additional DNA sequences in this sample encode the identical CDR3. The chain employs TRBV6-5 and TRBJ1-2; TRBD1 matches 7 bases. This CDR3 comprises 12 residues. V lost 6 bases, J lost 7 bases, and 5 bases stayed unmatched. Looked up from germline, CDR1 is MNHEY and CDR2 is SVGAGI. DNA of the CDR3: TGTGCCAGCAGCAGACAGGGCGGTGGCTACACCTTC. It translates to CASSRQGGGYTF.

This clone has a single count. The rearrangement joins TRBV19 to TRBJ1-2; D possibly corresponds to TRBD1 (5 bases). Trimming pared 2 bases from V and 3 bases from J, leaving 7 bases between. From germline, CDR1 is LNHDA and CDR2 SQIVND (reference sequence). The CDR3 has 13 amino acids. The CDR3 coding sequence is TGTGCCAGTAGTATACGGGGGGACTATGGCTACACCTTC. Translation: CASSIRGDYGYTF.

Notes on this clone: The same CDR3 arises from other DNA sequences in this sample as well. The chain uses TRBV11-3 and TRBJ1-1; D ambiguous. The CDR3 runs to 13 residues. The germline CDR1 and CDR2 sequences are SGHNT and YENEEA. V was trimmed by 3 bases and J by 2 bases, leaving 7 bases between them. The DNA of the CDR3 is TGTGCCAGCAGCTTCGGCGGTAACACTGAAGCTTTCTTT. Encoded protein: CASSFGGNTEAFF.

CDR3 DNA sequence: TGCGCCAGCAGCTGGAGTCTAGCGGGAAGCAATGAGCAGTTCTTC. Its translation: CASSWSLAGSNEQFF. The chain links TRBV5-1 to TRBJ2-1, with 9 nucleotides matching TRBD2. Per the germline V gene, CDR1 is SGHRS and CDR2 is YFSETQ. The CDR3 is 15 residues long. The J segment lost 6 bases and the V segment lost 3 bases, leaving 7 bases of the junction unmatched. The entire variable domain, with the rest obtained from reference TRBV5-1 and TRBJ2-1, is as follows: KAGVTQTPRYLIKTRGQQVTLSCSPISGHRSVSWYQQTPGQGLQFLFEYFSETQRNKGNFPGRFSGRQFSNSRSEMNVSTLELGDSALYLCASSWSLAGSNEQFFGPGTRLTVL.

The CDR3 spells CASGRGLADRDTQYF. For the CDR3, the DNA is TGTGCTAGTGGTCGGGGACTAGCGGATAGAGATACGCAGTATTTT. V gene TRBV12-5 combines with J gene TRBJ2-3; TRBD2 matches at 11 bases. V was clipped by 5 bases and J by 5 bases; unmatched bases: 6. Germline V gene lookup returns CDR1 LGHNT and CDR2 FRNRAP. The CDR3 covers 15 residues.

The rearrangement uses TRBV28 and TRBJ2-7, with D perhaps matching TRBD1 (5 bases). Trimming pared 4 bases from V and 3 bases from J, leaving 16 bases between. The length of the CDR3 is 15 residues. Germline lookup yields CDR1 MDHEN and CDR2 SYDVKM. CDR3 region: CASSSSQGNFYEQYF. In DNA, the CDR3 is TGTGCCAGCAGTTCGAGTCAGGGCAATTTCTACGAGCAGTACTTC. The whole variable domain, filled in from reference TRBV28 and TRBJ2-7, reads DVKVTQSSRYLVKRTGEKVFLECVQDMDHENMFWYRQDPGLGLRLIYFSYDVKMKEKGDIPEGYSVSREKKERFSLILESASTNQTSMYLCASSSSQGNFYEQYFGPGTRLTVT.

The genes are TRBV7-9 and TRBJ2-3; 9 nucleotides line up with TRBD2. V was clipped by 0 bases and J by 3 bases; unmatched bases: 4. The CDR3 contains 16 residues. The V gene's germline CDR1 is SEHNR and CDR2 FQNEAQ (reference sequence). The CDR3 protein is CASSLAVAGATDTQYF. The CDR3 DNA reads as TGTGCCAGCAGCTTAGCCGTAGCGGGGGCGACAGATACGCAGTATTTT.

The rearrangement uses TRBV6-2 or TRBV6-3 and TRBJ2-3, with 12 positions matching TRBD2. The CDR3 has 19 residues. With V trimmed by 4 bases and J by 5 bases, 16 bases remained unmatched. Germline values: CDR1 MNHEY, CDR2 SVGEGT. CDR3 DNA sequence: TGTGCCAGCAGTTTCCCAACCCGACTAGCGGGGGACCAAGGAGATACGCAGTATTTT. Translating gives CASSFPTRLAGDQGDTQYF.

This chain uses TRBV6-4 with TRBJ1-1, with TRBD1 matching 8 bases. Germline lookup yields CDR1 MRHNA and CDR2 SNTAGT. Trimming removed 6 bases from V and 5 bases from J; junction bases left unmatched: 11. The CDR3 runs to 15 residues. The CDR3 protein is CASSPGQGMRTEAFF. The CDR3 DNA follows: TGTGCCAGCAGCCCAGGACAGGGAATGAGGACTGAAGCTTTCTTT.

The V gene is TRBV15, the J gene TRBJ1-1; D may be TRBD1 (6 bases). The CDR3 is made up of 15 amino acids. Trimming shortened V by 0 bases and J by 0 bases, and 8 bases separated the two germline ends. Per the germline V gene, CDR1 is LNHNV and CDR2 is YYDKDF (reference sequence). The CDR3 is CATSREAGVNTEAFF. The CDR3 DNA is TGTGCCACCAGCAGAGAGGCAGGGGTGAACACTGAAGCTTTCTTT.

This chain joins TRBV19 and TRBJ2-1; 8 bases fit TRBD2. The CDR3 is 13 residues long. The germline gives CDR1 LNHDA, CDR2 SQIVND (reference sequence). V shed 10 bases, J shed 0 bases, and the junction held 2 bases outside the gene matches. CDR3 in DNA: TGTGCCACCGGGACTAGCTCCTACAATGAGCAGTTCTTC. Its protein is CATGTSSYNEQFF.

The chain is built from TRBV5-1 and TRBJ1-1; the D is unclear. Germline loops: CDR1 SGHRS, CDR2 YFSETQ. Trimming stripped 0 bases from V and 2 bases from J, with 14 bases between. There are 16 residues in the CDR3. The CDR3 DNA follows: TGCGCCAGCAGCTTGGGGGCGGGGAGGAAAAACACTGAAGCTTTCTTT. Translated: CASSLGAGRKNTEAFF.

V gene TRBV9 combines with J gene TRBJ2-7; TRBD2 matches at 7 bases. The CDR3 runs 15 residues. Germline V gene lookup returns CDR1 SGDLS and CDR2 YYNGEE. Losses at the gene ends were 0 bases for V and 4 bases for J; bases not matched to a gene: 7. The CDR3 DNA reads TGTGCCAGCAGCGTAGGGCTAGCGGAGCAATACGAGCAGTACTTC. It codes for CASSVGLAEQYEQYF. The entire variable domain, with the rest obtained from reference TRBV9 and TRBJ2-7, is as follows: DSGVTQTPKHLITATGQRVTLRCSPRSGDLSVYWYQQSLDQGLQFLIQYYNGEERAKGNILERFSAQQFPDLHSELNLSSLELGDSALYFCASSVGLAEQYEQYFGPGTRLTVT.

This sequence joins TRBV27 and TRBJ2-1; 10 bases line up with TRBD2. Looked up from germline, CDR1 is MNHEY and CDR2 is SMNVEV (reference sequence). The junction had 22 bases not matched to a gene; V was cut back by 5 bases and J by 0 bases. The CDR3 is 22 residues long. This CDR3 is CASSARTGYETSGFSSYNEQFF. CDR3 nucleotides: TGTGCCAGCAGTGCCCGGACAGGGTATGAGACTAGCGGGTTCAGCTCCTACAATGAGCAGTTCTTC.

The chain is built from TRBV19 and TRBJ1-5; TRBD1 might be the D (5 bases). CDR3 size: 15 residues. The germline V gene has CDR1 LNHDA and CDR2 SQIVND (reference sequence). V was shortened by 5 bases and J by 6 bases, with 17 bases between the two germline ends. The CDR3 sequence is CASSFETGFGQPQHF. CDR3 DNA sequence: TGTGCCAGTAGTTTTGAAACAGGTTTTGGTCAGCCCCAGCATTTT.

V and J are TRBV5-1 and TRBJ2-5; 9 bases map to TRBD2. J gave up 2 bases and V 2 bases, and 4 bases lay outside the gene matches. CDR3 length equals 15 residues. CDR1 and CDR2 (germline): SGHRS, YFSETQ. The CDR3 region has the DNA TGCGCCAGCAGCTTAGGGCTAGCGGGACAAGAGACCCAGTACTTC. Encoded protein: CASSLGLAGQETQYF. The complete variable domain, with remaining parts taken from reference TRBV5-1 and TRBJ2-5, reads KAGVTQTPRYLIKTRGQQVTLSCSPISGHRSVSWYQQTPGQGLQFLFEYFSETQRNKGNFPGRFSGRQFSNSRSEMNVSTLELGDSALYLCASSLGLAGQETQYFGPGTRLLVL.

The V and J genes are TRBV18 and TRBJ1-1; D perhaps matches TRBD1 (6 bases). Germline assignment: CDR1 KGHSH and CDR2 LQKENI. The CDR3 spans 14 residues. Trimming stripped 4 bases from V and 2 bases from J, with 11 bases between. This CDR3 is CASSRVGGNTEAFF. The CDR3 bases are TGTGCCAGCTCACGGGTAGGGGGTAACACTGAAGCTTTCTTT.